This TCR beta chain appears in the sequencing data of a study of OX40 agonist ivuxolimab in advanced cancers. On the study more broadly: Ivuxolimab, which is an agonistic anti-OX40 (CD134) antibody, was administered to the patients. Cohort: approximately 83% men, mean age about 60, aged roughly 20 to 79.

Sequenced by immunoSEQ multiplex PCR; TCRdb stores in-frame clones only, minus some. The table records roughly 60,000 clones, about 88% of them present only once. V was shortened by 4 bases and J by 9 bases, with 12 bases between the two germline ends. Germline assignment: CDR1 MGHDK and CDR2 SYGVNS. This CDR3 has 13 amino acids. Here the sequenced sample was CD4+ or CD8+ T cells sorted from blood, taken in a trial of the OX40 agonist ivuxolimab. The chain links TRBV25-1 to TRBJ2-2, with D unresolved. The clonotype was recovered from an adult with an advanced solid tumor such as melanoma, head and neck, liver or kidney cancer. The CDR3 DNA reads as TGTGCCAGCAGTGGAGGTCCTACCAGGGAGCTGTTTTTT. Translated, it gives CASSGGPTRELFF.